The clone carrying this TCR beta chain occurred a few times. The antigen remains unidentified. These data are taken from a study of human T cells and chemical hapten exposure. For the study at large: It was small differences in pooled library volume that mainly caused per-sample TCR yields to vary. General observations from the study: DPC sensitization left the count of TCRs above 1 in 1000 unchanged.

Total RNA was isolated from unfractionated whole blood. Trimming stripped 3 bases from V and 7 bases from J, with 15 bases between. Germline CDR1 and CDR2: SGHDN and FVKESK. This CDR3 spans 15 amino acids. The library put unique molecular identifiers onto individual cDNA molecules. Authors' methods: Sampled TCR counts reached a median of roughly 100,000 per sample, with values ranging from 23,224 to 690,600. Via MiXCR, TCRdb re-called the 5' RACE reads, giving one row per CDR3 protein. The V and J calls were determined by TCRdb, not by the authors. The sample lists about 140,000 distinct CDR3 sequences; around 4% were seen once.

This chain joins TRBV14 and TRBJ2-2; no definite D call. The TCR originated in a female donor in good health. CDR3 sequence reads: CASSHDLPDFGELFF. CDR3 DNA: TGTGCCAGCAGCCACGATCTCCCGGATTTCGGGGAGCTGTTTTTT.